The subject of this entry is one T cell receptor beta chain. The sample comes from a study of blood T cell repertoires in COVID-19. Assay: immunoSEQ multiplex PCR; the TCRdb copy retains only in-frame clones and omits some. The data hold roughly 400,000 clones, with approximately 90% observed a single time. Participant ages covered 18 to 89 years across some 25 US areas. This sequence originates from a woman aged 18-29 years who had been exposed to COVID-19. Sequencing was performed on PBMCs or T cells enriched from blood (not recorded which).

CDR3 DNA sequence: TGTGCCAGCAGTTGGACAGGGATCAATCAGCCCCAGCATTTT. It is translated as CASSWTGINQPQHF. The rearrangement links TRBV6-5 to TRBJ1-5; TRBD1 matches at 8 bases. CDR1 and CDR2 from the germline V gene are MNHEY and SVGAGI. This CDR3 comprises 14 residues. The J segment lost 3 bases and the V segment lost 4 bases, leaving 2 bases of the junction unmatched.